Following are 24 T cell receptor beta chains from one sample sequenced in a study of blood T cell repertoires in COVID-19. Sequencing used immunoSEQ multiplex PCR; TCRdb keeps in-frame clones, though not all of them. The repertoire has about 480,000 clones, 75% to 90% of them found once; the top ten carry over 0.7%. The sequencing sample was made of peripheral blood. These receptors originate from a man younger than 35 with COVID-19, enrolled during active disease.

CDR3 amino acids: CASSLGTGVRRGTEAFF. As DNA, the CDR3 is TGTGCCAGCAGCTTAGGCACAGGGGTAAGAAGAGGCACTGAAGCTTTCTTT. This chain connects TRBV13 to TRBJ1-1, with 7 positions matching TRBD1. The junction had 11 bases not matched to a gene; V was cut back by 0 bases and J by 4 bases. Germline assignment: CDR1 PRHDT and CDR2 FYEKMQ (reference sequence). The CDR3 length is 17 residues.

This sequence joins TRBV11-3 and TRBJ2-3, with D possibly TRBD2 on 6 matching bases. The CDR3 loop spans 14 amino acids. The germline V and J ends were trimmed by 1 base and 4 bases, with 9 bases remaining between them. CDR1 and CDR2 from the germline V gene are SGHNT and YENEEA. CDR3 sequence (DNA): TGTGCCAGCAGCTTAGCTGCGGGATCAGATACGCAGTATTTT. It encodes CASSLAAGSDTQYF.

The rearrangement uses TRBV5-8 and TRBJ1-5, with 7 bases lining up with TRBD1. This CDR3 is built from 15 residues. The germline V gene has CDR1 SGHTS and CDR2 YDEGEE. J lost 0 bases, V lost 4 bases, and 4 bases had no gene match. CDR3 region: CASSVGQYSNQPQHF. The CDR3 DNA sequence: TGTGCCAGCAGCGTGGGACAGTATAGCAATCAGCCCCAGCATTTT.

This clone was observed a single time. This chain connects TRBV7-9 to TRBJ2-3, with 7 nucleotides matching TRBD2. The CDR3 is made up of 15 amino acids. Germline assignment: CDR1 SEHNR and CDR2 FQNEAQ (reference sequence). The V and J ends lost 4 bases and 3 bases, in that order; junction bases with no gene match: 7. CDR3 region: CASSSTGGRTDTQYF. CDR3 nucleotides: TGTGCCAGCAGCTCGACGGGGGGAAGGACAGATACGCAGTATTTT.

This clone was observed a single time. The chain links TRBV5-1 to TRBJ2-5; weak D call: TRBD1 (6 bases). The CDR3 extends over 12 amino acids. V gave up 7 bases and J gave up 5 bases, with 12 bases separating them. The germline CDR1 and CDR2 sequences are SGHRS and YFSETQ. This chain's CDR3 is CASGPGVETQYF. The CDR3 coding sequence is TGCGCCAGCGGCCCAGGGGTTGAGACCCAGTACTTC.

The CDR3 nucleotides read TGTGCCAGCAGCTGGACCATACCCACGGGGGAGCAGTACTTC. Residues: CASSWTIPTGEQYF. The V gene is TRBV3-1 (or the pseudogene TRBV3-2), the J gene TRBJ2-7; possibly TRBD2 for D (5 bases). The CDR3 length is 14 residues. CDR1 is LGHDT and CDR2 is YNNKEL in the germline V gene (reference sequence). The V end was cut by 5 bases, the J end by 7 bases, with 18 bases between.

This rearrangement joins TRBV2 to TRBJ2-3, with D possibly matching TRBD2 (6 bases). With 6 bases removed from V and 2 bases from J, the gap between germline ends came to 12 bases. CDR1 is SNHLY and CDR2 is FYNNEI in the germline V gene. This CDR3 is built from 14 residues. The CDR3 protein is CASRPGLDTDTQYF. The CDR3 DNA reads TGTGCCAGCAGACCGGGACTGGACACAGATACGCAGTATTTT. Variable domain in full (rest from reference TRBV2 and TRBJ2-3): EPEVTQTPSHQVTQMGQEVILRCVPISNHLYFYWYRQILGQKVEFLVSFYNNEISEKSEIFDDQFSVERPDGSNFTLKIRSTKLEDSAMYFCASRPGLDTDTQYFGPGTRLTVL.

The chain couples TRBV6-5 to TRBJ1-5, with a tentative D call TRBD1 (5 bases). CDR1 MNHEY and CDR2 SVGAGI come from the germline V gene. V shed 7 bases and J shed 0 bases, with 10 bases lying between them. The CDR3 is 14 residues long. CDR3 region: CASMGQYSNQPQHF. CDR3 nucleotide sequence: TGTGCCAGCATGGGGCAGTATAGCAATCAGCCCCAGCATTTT.

The chain recombines TRBV11-2 with TRBJ2-7, with TRBD1 as a possible D gene (6 bases). CDR3 size: 14 residues. Between the trimmed V and J ends, which lost 5 bases and 2 bases, there was a span of 13 bases. The germline gives CDR1 SGHAT, CDR2 FQNNGV. The CDR3 bases are TGTGCCAGCAGCATCTATACAGGGACCTACGAGCAGTACTTC. Translated, it gives CASSIYTGTYEQYF.

This chain connects TRBV14 to TRBJ2-7; 10 positions agree with TRBD2. This CDR3 comprises 14 residues. CDR1 and CDR2 from the germline V gene are SGHDN and FVKESK. The V gene end was trimmed by 4 bases and the J gene end by 5 bases; junction bases not matched to a gene: 5. The chain's CDR3 is CASSPTSGRHEQYF. In DNA, the CDR3 is TGTGCCAGCAGCCCGACTAGCGGGCGACACGAGCAGTACTTC.

This chain connects TRBV5-1 to TRBJ1-4, with D unclear. This CDR3 is built from 17 residues. V was trimmed by 0 bases and J by 0 bases, leaving 12 bases between them. CDR1 SGHRS and CDR2 YFSETQ come from the germline V gene. The CDR3 region has the DNA TGCGCCAGCAGCTTGGTAGGAGGCCGGGCAACTAATGAAAAACTGTTTTTT. It is translated as CASSLVGGRATNEKLFF.

The CDR3 bases are TGTGCCAGCGCCCGGGACAGGGGTACTGAGCAGTTCTTC. This codes for CASARDRGTEQFF. The rearrangement links TRBV12-3 or TRBV12-4 to TRBJ2-1; 10 nucleotides align to TRBD1. CDR3 length: 13 residues. J lost 9 bases, V lost 8 bases, and 7 bases had no gene match.

This sequence joins TRBV3-1 (or the pseudogene TRBV3-2) and TRBJ1-5, with 10 positions matching TRBD1. The CDR3 has 15 amino acids. The V gene's germline CDR1 is LGHDT and CDR2 YNNKEL (reference sequence). V shed 4 bases, J shed 2 bases, and the junction held 2 bases outside the gene matches. CDR3 in DNA: TGTGCCAGCAGCCTAGGGACAGGGGGCAATCAGCCCCAGCATTTT. Translating it yields CASSLGTGGNQPQHF.

This clone was found once. The chain combines TRBV3-1 (or the pseudogene TRBV3-2) with TRBJ2-5; TRBD2 matches 7 bases. Trimming at V came to 2 bases and at J to 6 bases, leaving 18 bases not matched to a gene. The CDR3 consists of 18 residues. Germline V gives CDR1 LGHDT, CDR2 YNNKEL (reference sequence). The CDR3 DNA sequence: TGTGCCAGCAGCCAAAGGCCTGCGGGAGCCGGACACAAAAAGACCCAGTACTTC. It is translated as CASSQRPAGAGHKKTQYF.

This clone showed up many times. The chain uses TRBV15 and TRBJ2-1; 7 bases line up with TRBD2. J was trimmed by 8 bases and V by 1 base; bases with no gene match: 5. Looked up from germline, CDR1 is LNHNV and CDR2 is YYDKDF (reference sequence). The CDR3 loop spans 14 amino acids. The CDR3 reads CATSRVWGGDEQFF. The CDR3 DNA reads as TGTGCCACCAGCAGAGTTTGGGGGGGAGATGAGCAGTTCTTC.

The count of this clone is one. The chain links TRBV6-2 or TRBV6-3 to TRBJ1-5, with TRBD1 identical over 12 bases. CDR1 is MNHEY and CDR2 is SVGEGT in the germline V gene. There are 17 residues in the CDR3. V shed 2 bases, J shed 6 bases, and the junction held 8 bases outside the gene matches. DNA of the CDR3: TGTGCCAGCAGTTACACACTGGGACAGGGGGCAGGTCAGCCCCAGCATTTT. Translation gives CASSYTLGQGAGQPQHF.

This clone has a single count. The CDR3 spells CASSQGQGPEQYF. The CDR3 region has the DNA TGCGCCAGCAGCCAAGGACAGGGGCCCGAGCAGTACTTC. This chain connects TRBV5-1 to TRBJ2-7, with TRBD1 matching 9 bases. Germline trimming cut 4 bases from V and 6 bases from J; bases unmatched to any gene: 5. Germline V lookup: CDR1 SGHRS, CDR2 YFSETQ. The length of the CDR3 is 13 residues.

The V gene is TRBV14, the J gene TRBJ2-5; 7 bases line up with TRBD2. Germline loops: CDR1 SGHDN, CDR2 FVKESK. V gave up 5 bases and J gave up 5 bases; unmatched junction bases: 17. The CDR3 has 17 amino acids. This chain's CDR3 is CASSLLGGGVSEETQYF. The CDR3 region has the DNA TGTGCCAGCAGCTTATTAGGCGGGGGAGTATCGGAGGAGACCCAGTACTTC.

V gene TRBV2 combines with J gene TRBJ2-5; a possible D gene is TRBD1 (6 bases). Germline CDR1 SNHLY, CDR2 FYNNEI. CDR3 length: 14 amino acids. The V and J ends lost 6 bases and 4 bases respectively, with 15 bases between them. The chain's CDR3 is CASRPVQGRETQYF. DNA of the CDR3: TGTGCCAGCAGACCTGTACAGGGACGAGAGACCCAGTACTTC. The full variable domain, its missing parts supplied by reference TRBV2 and TRBJ2-5, is EPEVTQTPSHQVTQMGQEVILRCVPISNHLYFYWYRQILGQKVEFLVSFYNNEISEKSEIFDDQFSVERPDGSNFTLKIRSTKLEDSAMYFCASRPVQGRETQYFGPGTRLLVL.

The chain carries TRBV7-4 and TRBJ1-5; D not resolved. The germline V gene has CDR1 SGHVT and CDR2 SQSDAQ. V dropped 1 base and J dropped 3 bases, with 13 bases sitting between them. The CDR3 is 16 amino acids. For the CDR3, the DNA is TGTGCCAGCAGCTTAGAGGAGGACTCCCTCAATCAGCCCCAGCATTTT. Protein product: CASSLEEDSLNQPQHF.

The rearrangement uses TRBV30 and TRBJ2-7; 7 bases match TRBD1. The germline V gene has CDR1 GTSNPN and CDR2 SVGIG (reference sequence). J was trimmed by 2 bases and V by 5 bases; bases with no gene match: 3. This CDR3 has 12 residues. CDR3: CAWDRATYEQYF. CDR3 nucleotides: TGTGCCTGGGACAGGGCTACCTACGAGCAGTACTTC. Full variable domain (rest looked up from reference TRBV30 and TRBJ2-7): SQTIHQWPATLVQPVGSPLSLECTVEGTSNPNLYWYRQAAGRGLQLLFYSVGIGQISSEVPQNLSASRPQDRQFILSSKKLLLSDSGFYLCAWDRATYEQYFGPGTRLTVT.

The chain has TRBV27 and TRBJ1-3; 10 bases align to TRBD1. CDR1 is MNHEY and CDR2 is SMNVEV in the germline V gene (reference sequence). J lost 0 bases, V lost 8 bases, and 19 bases had no gene match. This CDR3 has 20 amino acids. As DNA, the CDR3 is TGTGCCAGCGCGCCCTTAGGGACAGGGGATAGGTTAAGCTCTGGAAACACCATATATTTT. Protein sequence: CASAPLGTGDRLSSGNTIYF.

This chain links TRBV4-1 with TRBJ2-7, with TRBD2 identical over 16 bases. The CDR3 runs 18 residues. CDR1 is MGHRA, CDR2 YSYEKL, per germline. V lost 6 bases, J lost 1 base, and 9 bases stayed unmatched. The CDR3 DNA reads TGCGCCAGCAGACCTGGGACTAGCGGGGGGGCCTCTTCCTACGAGCAGTACTTC. Encoded protein: CASRPGTSGGASSYEQYF.

V gene TRBV30 combines with J gene TRBJ2-3; weak D call: TRBD2 (5 bases). V lost 4 bases and J 8 bases, leaving 22 bases between the germline ends. CDR1 and CDR2 (germline): GTSNPN, SVGIG (reference sequence). This CDR3 has 15 amino acids. In nucleotides, the CDR3 is TGTGCCTGGAAGGACCCATCCCGGGAATTCGGTACGCAGTATTTT. Amino acids: CAWKDPSREFGTQYF. Drawing the rest from reference TRBV30 and TRBJ2-3, the complete variable domain is SQTIHQWPATLVQPVGSPLSLECTVEGTSNPNLYWYRQAAGRGLQLLFYSVGIGQISSEVPQNLSASRPQDRQFILSSKKLLLSDSGFYLCAWKDPSREFGTQYFGPGTRLTVL.